This T cell receptor beta chain was profiled in a study of blood T cell repertoires in COVID-19. Study at large: Sites in the United States, Italy and Spain provided acute and convalescent COVID-19 samples. PBMCs, B-cell-depleted T cells, or T cells were the source of the cDNA or gDNA that made up the material.

As handled by the study authors: Amplification from reference gene primers served as the basis for estimated nucleated cell counts. Clones were read by immunoSEQ multiplex PCR, and TCRdb kept only the in-frame ones, dropping some. V, J and clone size derive from that table, while D and trimming were established from the DNA sequence. Counted here are just under 100,000 clones, more than 70% occurring once; the ten biggest clones make up 10% to 15%. CDR3 size: 13 residues. Trimming took off 5 bases at V and 1 base at J, with 9 bases between the two ends. Germline V gives CDR1 KGHSH, CDR2 LQKENI. This TCR came from a woman aged 60 to 75 in a cohort sampled during active or convalescent COVID-19. The chain employs TRBV18 and TRBJ2-7; the D gene is possibly TRBD1 (7 bases). The sequencing sample was made of peripheral blood. In DNA form, the CDR3 reads TGTGCCAGCTCAGCGGGACAGTCCTACGAGCAGTACTTC. The encoded protein is CASSAGQSYEQYF.